The rows below give T cell receptor beta chains drawn from one sample of a study of neoadjuvant anti-PD-1 for oral cavity cancer. Libraries were prepared by immunoSEQ multiplex PCR; TCRdb keeps only in-frame clonotypes and omits some of them. The sample lists about 16,000 clones, 55% to 70% occurring once. The specimen was PBMCs, collected before nivolumab (anti-PD-1) treatment. The receptors stem from a person between 40 and 85 years old with oral cavity squamous cell carcinoma. Both conserved end residues are part of each CDR3. The D gene is left open where the match is weak. Clone size is not always given. Where it is, it says once, few, many or a class for expanded clones.

d_call clone_size j_call v_call cdr3_aa cdr3_nt
- - TRBJ2-2 TRBV19 CASSPLRDTGELFF TGTGCCAGTAGTCCCCTTCGGGACACCGGGGAGCTGTTTTTT
- - TRBJ1-4 TRBV5-6 CASSLAGIGANEKLFF TGTGCCAGCAGCTTGGCCGGTATCGGGGCTAATGAAAAACTGTTTTTT
- - TRBJ2-3 TRBV6-1 CASSDRERSGTDTQYF TGTGCCAGCAGTGACAGGGAGCGGTCTGGCACAGATACGCAGTATTTT
TRBD2 once TRBJ2-5 TRBV29-1 CSVKGTSGGVETQYF TGCAGCGTCAAAGGGACTAGCGGTGGCGTGGAGACCCAGTACTTC
TRBD1 - TRBJ1-5 TRBV19 CASRLSDRGLNQPQHF TGTGCCAGTAGGCTTTCGGACAGGGGGCTTAATCAGCCCCAGCATTTT
TRBD2 - TRBJ2-5 TRBV10-3 CAIMEAGRGETQYF TGTGCCATAATGGAAGCGGGAAGGGGAGAGACCCAGTACTTC
- - TRBJ2-2 TRBV5-1 CASSLAVGAGELFF TGCGCCAGCAGCTTGGCCGTAGGGGCCGGGGAGCTGTTTTTT
- - TRBJ1-1 TRBV29-1 CSVLQTLNTEAFF TGCAGCGTTTTACAGACGTTGAACACTGAAGCTTTCTTT
- - TRBJ1-1 TRBV25-1 CASQRNTEAFF TGTGCCAGCCAAAGGAACACTGAAGCTTTCTTT
TRBD1 - TRBJ2-3 TRBV6-6 CASSSSRDRSDTQYF TGTGCCAGCAGTTCGTCCCGGGACAGGTCTGATACGCAGTATTTT